A selection of T cell receptor beta chains follows, all from one sample in a study of PD-L1 blockade in urothelial cancer. The protocol was immunoSEQ multiplex PCR, while the TCRdb copy is restricted to in-frame clones and leaves out a portion. In the table there are some 20,000 clones, 80% to 90% of which are singletons. The sample in question was PBMCs, obtained around atezolizumab (anti-PD-L1) treatment. Every receptor here comes from a man aged 45-65 years with urothelial cancer. Both conserved end residues are part of each CDR3. D genes are given only for firm matches. The size of a clone is reported for some rows only, either as once, few or many, or as a class for expanded clones.

clone_size j_call d_call v_call cdr3_aa cdr3_nt
NA TRBJ1-1 TRBD1 TRBV25-1 CASSVTGVGTEAFF TGTGCCAGCAGTGTGACAGGGGTGGGCACTGAAGCTTTCTTT
NA TRBJ2-2 TRBD1 TRBV11-2 CASSLRRQGGAGELFF TGTGCCAGCAGCTTAAGACGACAGGGTGGGGCCGGGGAGCTGTTTTTT
few TRBJ2-7 TRBD2 TRBV5-4 CASGNLAGVRYEQYF TGTGCCAGCGGCAACCTAGCGGGGGTACGTTACGAGCAGTACTTC
once TRBJ2-1 TRBD1 TRBV7-2 CASSLEGQGYNEQFF TGTGCCAGCAGCTTAGAGGGACAGGGGTACAATGAGCAGTTCTTC
once TRBJ2-2 TRBD1 TRBV10-1 CASSETRTGNTGELFF TGCGCCAGCAGTGAGACCCGGACAGGGAACACCGGGGAGCTGTTTTTT
NA TRBJ2-3 NA TRBV5-1 CASSLDVVRGVTDTQYF TGCGCCAGCAGCTTGGACGTGGTCAGGGGCGTTACAGATACGCAGTATTTT
NA TRBJ2-7 NA TRBV19 CASSPLQGPYEQYF TGTGCCAGTAGTCCACTACAGGGCCCCTACGAGCAGTACTTC
NA TRBJ2-1 NA TRBV7-6 CASSAITGSRSNEQFF TGTGCCAGCAGCGCTATCACGGGGTCAAGATCCAATGAGCAGTTCTTC
once TRBJ2-5 TRBD2 TRBV5-4 CASSLDASGSRETQYF TGTGCCAGCAGCTTGGATGCTAGCGGGAGCCGAGAGACCCAGTACTTC
NA TRBJ2-1 TRBD2 TRBV7-9 CASSRVLAGVSNEQFF TGTGCCAGCAGCCGAGTTCTAGCGGGAGTGTCCAATGAGCAGTTCTTC
NA TRBJ2-1 NA TRBV12-5 CASGLGNSYNEQFF TGTGCTAGTGGGCTAGGTAACTCCTACAATGAGCAGTTCTTC
NA TRBJ2-7 TRBD1 TRBV12-5 CASATTGGFYEQYF TGTGCTAGTGCAACGACAGGGGGCTTTTACGAGCAGTACTTC
NA TRBJ1-4 NA TRBV19 CASSPWTATPATNEKLFF TGTGCCAGTAGTCCGTGGACAGCAACCCCTGCAACTAATGAAAAACTGTTTTTT
NA TRBJ2-2 TRBD2 TRBV7-9 CASRPGGTSGGANTGELFF TGTGCCAGCAGACCCGGAGGGACTAGCGGGGGGGCGAACACCGGGGAGCTGTTTTTT
NA TRBJ1-1 TRBD1 TRBV18 CASSLGTGSANTEAFF TGTGCCAGCTCACTTGGGACAGGGAGTGCGAACACTGAAGCTTTCTTT
NA TRBJ2-6 NA TRBV14 CASSQPQGRGVSGANVLTF TGTGCCAGCAGCCAACCCCAAGGGCGCGGGGTATCTGGGGCCAACGTCCTGACTTTC
NA TRBJ1-5 TRBD1 TRBV28 CASSLPRTGMSNQPQHF TGTGCCAGCAGTTTACCCCGGACAGGGATGAGCAATCAGCCCCAGCATTTT
NA TRBJ2-1 NA TRBV5-6 CASTRGAEQFF TGTGCCAGCACCCGGGGGGCTGAGCAGTTCTTC
NA TRBJ2-1 NA TRBV12-5 CASGPSHNEQFF TGTGCTAGTGGTCCCTCCCACAATGAGCAGTTCTTC
NA TRBJ1-4 TRBD1 TRBV30 CAWRGQGATEKLFF TGTGCCTGGAGGGGACAGGGGGCTACTGAAAAACTGTTTTTT
NA TRBJ2-2 NA TRBV6-1 CASSHQGTGELFF TGTGCCAGCAGTCATCAGGGGACCGGGGAGCTGTTTTTT
NA TRBJ2-5 NA TRBV7-2 CASSLNRLGVETQYF TGTGCCAGCAGCCTCAACCGACTGGGAGTGGAGACCCAGTACTTC
once TRBJ2-3 TRBD2 TRBV5-1 CASSPRQLVAGGTDTQYF TGCGCCAGCAGCCCTCGACAGCTTGTAGCGGGGGGGACAGATACGCAGTATTTT
NA TRBJ1-1 NA TRBV28 CASSLSTQYTEAFF TGTGCCAGCAGTTTATCCACACAGTACACTGAAGCTTTCTTT
NA TRBJ2-3 NA TRBV30 CAWSAGSTDTQYF TGTGCCTGGAGCGCAGGCAGCACAGATACGCAGTATTTT
NA TRBJ1-4 NA TRBV21-1 CASTPGDLREKLFF TGTGCCAGCACCCCAGGTGATCTCCGTGAAAAACTGTTTTTT
NA TRBJ2-7 TRBD1 TRBV7-9 CASSPYLAGQGAYEQYF TGTGCCAGCAGCCCCTATTTAGCAGGACAGGGGGCTTACGAGCAGTACTTC
NA TRBJ1-5 NA TRBV9 CASSVKGGSNQPQHF TGTGCCAGCAGCGTCAAGGGAGGGAGCAATCAGCCCCAGCATTTT
NA TRBJ2-1 TRBD1 TRBV4-1 CASSQGQFSRDEQFF TGCGCCAGCAGCCAGGGACAGTTCTCTAGGGATGAGCAGTTCTTC
NA TRBJ2-5 NA TRBV28 CASSLGGNYGQETQYF TGTGCCAGCAGTTTAGGAGGGAATTACGGCCAAGAGACCCAGTACTTC
NA TRBJ2-7 TRBD2 TRBV5-1 CASSFGLVGYEQYF TGCGCCAGCAGCTTCGGACTAGTGGGCTACGAGCAGTACTTC
NA TRBJ2-7 NA TRBV7-9 CASSPLQTSYEQYF TGTGCCAGCAGCCCCTTACAGACCTCCTACGAGCAGTACTTC
few TRBJ2-1 NA TRBV2 CASNSDWSSYNEQFF TGTGCCAGCAATTCTGACTGGAGCTCCTACAATGAGCAGTTCTTC
NA TRBJ1-2 TRBD1 TRBV6-5 CASSRTGLGYTF TGTGCCAGCAGCAGGACAGGGTTGGGCTACACCTTC
NA TRBJ2-5 NA TRBV7-7 CASSLDVGQETQYF TGTGCTAGCAGCTTAGATGTCGGTCAAGAGACCCAGTACTTC
NA TRBJ1-4 NA TRBV10-3 CATKAATNEKLFF TGTGCCACTAAAGCGGCAACTAATGAAAAACTGTTTTTT
NA TRBJ2-2 NA TRBV19 CASNFFGELFF TGTGCCAGTAATTTCTTCGGGGAGCTGTTTTTT
once TRBJ2-2 NA TRBV11-2 CASRGWLSLYRVNTGELFF TGTGCCAGCCGAGGTTGGCTCAGCCTTTACCGGGTGAACACCGGGGAGCTGTTTTTT
NA TRBJ1-4 TRBD1 TRBV19 CASSHSGQGAVEKLFF TGTGCCAGTAGCCACTCCGGACAGGGGGCTGTTGAAAAACTGTTTTTT
NA TRBJ2-4 NA TRBV5-6 CASSLGPGQRYF TGTGCCAGCAGCCTTGGGCCGGGACAACGGTACTTC